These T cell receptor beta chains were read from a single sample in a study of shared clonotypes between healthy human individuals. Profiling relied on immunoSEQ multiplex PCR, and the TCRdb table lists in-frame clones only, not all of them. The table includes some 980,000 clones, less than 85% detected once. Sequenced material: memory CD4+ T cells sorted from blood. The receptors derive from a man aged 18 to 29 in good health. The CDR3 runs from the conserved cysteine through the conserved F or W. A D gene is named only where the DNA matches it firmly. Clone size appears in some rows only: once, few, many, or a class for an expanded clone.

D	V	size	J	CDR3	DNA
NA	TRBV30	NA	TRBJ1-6	CACAGGSRDSPLHF	TGTGCCTGCGCCGGAGGGTCCCGGGATTCACCCCTCCACTTT
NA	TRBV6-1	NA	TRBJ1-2	CASSENRVGYTF	TGTGCCAGCAGTGAAAACAGGGTTGGCTACACCTTC
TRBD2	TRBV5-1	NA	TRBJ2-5	CASSSGTSGSLETQYF	TGCGCCAGCAGCTCCGGGACTAGCGGGAGTTTAGAGACCCAGTACTTC
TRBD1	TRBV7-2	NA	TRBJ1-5	CASSLGSGGDSQPQHF	TGTGCCAGCAGCTTAGGTTCAGGGGGCGATAGTCAGCCCCAGCATTTT
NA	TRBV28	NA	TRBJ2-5	CASSGGGRETQYF	TGTGCCAGCAGTGGGGGGGGCAGAGAGACCCAGTACTTC
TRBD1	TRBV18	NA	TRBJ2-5	CASTPGTGEQETQYF	TGTGCCAGCACTCCCGGGACAGGGGAGCAAGAGACCCAGTACTTC
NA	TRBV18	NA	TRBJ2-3	CASSPPLTDTQYF	TGTGCCAGCTCACCACCCCTGACAGATACGCAGTATTTT
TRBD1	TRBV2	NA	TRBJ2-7	CASSTQGGPYEQYF	TGTGCCAGCAGCACACAGGGGGGACCCTACGAGCAGTACTTC
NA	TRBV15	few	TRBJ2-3	CATSSASGTRSTDTQYF	TGTGCCACCAGCAGCGCCTCCGGGACAAGAAGCACAGATACGCAGTATTTT
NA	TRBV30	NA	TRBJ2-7	CAWSGAETRYEQYF	TGTGCCTGGAGTGGGGCGGAGACTCGCTACGAGCAGTACTTC